This TCR beta chain was observed in a study of Ad26.COV2.S vaccination and SARS-CoV-2 variants. Study outcomes and limitations: An underestimation of total T cell responses may have resulted from the TCR breadth and depth analyses.

Concerning this clone: Its target is unknown.

Germline V gene lookup returns CDR1 LNHDA and CDR2 SQIVND (reference sequence). The CDR3 consists of 15 residues. The V gene end was trimmed by 1 base and the J gene end by 6 bases; junction bases not matched to a gene: 6. Assay used: immunoSEQ multiplex PCR; TCRdb lists only in-frame clones, some missing. The table has about 350,000 clones, less than 90% seen once. Treatment described: 15 to 20 received Ad26.COV2.S at low or high dose, single or two shots; about five received placebo; per-sample allocation not given. Samples came from day 63 after the first vaccine or placebo injection. Sequences were derived from peripheral blood, sampled in a trial of Ad26.COV2.S vaccine versus placebo. V gene TRBV19 combines with J gene TRBJ2-7; 10 bases are shared with TRBD2. The receptor comes from a person aged 18-65 years who received the Ad26.COV2.S COVID-19 vaccine or a placebo. The CDR3 loop is CASSIGLAGGFEQYF. In DNA form, the CDR3 reads TGTGCCAGTAGTATAGGATTAGCGGGAGGTTTCGAGCAGTACTTC.